This T cell receptor beta chain was profiled in a study of OX40 agonist ivuxolimab in advanced cancers. Study background: Enrolled patients in dose escalation had cancers that were hepatocellular carcinoma, melanoma, renal cell or head and neck cancer. Notes on the study in general: Expanded clones were, on average, more numerous among CD8+ T cells than CD4+.

Some clones are missing from TCRdb's copy, which holds only in-frame ones; the method was immunoSEQ multiplex PCR. The repertoire has 68,000 or so clones, roughly 84% of them found once; the top ten carry almost 1.5%. About this clone: Its antigen is still unknown.

This CDR3 has 10 amino acids. From germline, CDR1 is MNHNS and CDR2 SASEGT. V was shortened by 10 bases and J by 7 bases, with 11 bases between the two germline ends. The chain employs TRBV6-1 and TRBJ2-7; D possibly corresponds to TRBD1 (5 bases). Source: CD4+ or CD8+ T cells sorted from blood, taken in a trial of the OX40 agonist ivuxolimab. This clonotype originated in an adult with an advanced solid tumor such as melanoma, head and neck, liver or kidney cancer. Written as DNA, the CDR3 is TGTGCCACCGTGTACAGGGAGCAGTACTTC. Its protein is CATVYREQYF.